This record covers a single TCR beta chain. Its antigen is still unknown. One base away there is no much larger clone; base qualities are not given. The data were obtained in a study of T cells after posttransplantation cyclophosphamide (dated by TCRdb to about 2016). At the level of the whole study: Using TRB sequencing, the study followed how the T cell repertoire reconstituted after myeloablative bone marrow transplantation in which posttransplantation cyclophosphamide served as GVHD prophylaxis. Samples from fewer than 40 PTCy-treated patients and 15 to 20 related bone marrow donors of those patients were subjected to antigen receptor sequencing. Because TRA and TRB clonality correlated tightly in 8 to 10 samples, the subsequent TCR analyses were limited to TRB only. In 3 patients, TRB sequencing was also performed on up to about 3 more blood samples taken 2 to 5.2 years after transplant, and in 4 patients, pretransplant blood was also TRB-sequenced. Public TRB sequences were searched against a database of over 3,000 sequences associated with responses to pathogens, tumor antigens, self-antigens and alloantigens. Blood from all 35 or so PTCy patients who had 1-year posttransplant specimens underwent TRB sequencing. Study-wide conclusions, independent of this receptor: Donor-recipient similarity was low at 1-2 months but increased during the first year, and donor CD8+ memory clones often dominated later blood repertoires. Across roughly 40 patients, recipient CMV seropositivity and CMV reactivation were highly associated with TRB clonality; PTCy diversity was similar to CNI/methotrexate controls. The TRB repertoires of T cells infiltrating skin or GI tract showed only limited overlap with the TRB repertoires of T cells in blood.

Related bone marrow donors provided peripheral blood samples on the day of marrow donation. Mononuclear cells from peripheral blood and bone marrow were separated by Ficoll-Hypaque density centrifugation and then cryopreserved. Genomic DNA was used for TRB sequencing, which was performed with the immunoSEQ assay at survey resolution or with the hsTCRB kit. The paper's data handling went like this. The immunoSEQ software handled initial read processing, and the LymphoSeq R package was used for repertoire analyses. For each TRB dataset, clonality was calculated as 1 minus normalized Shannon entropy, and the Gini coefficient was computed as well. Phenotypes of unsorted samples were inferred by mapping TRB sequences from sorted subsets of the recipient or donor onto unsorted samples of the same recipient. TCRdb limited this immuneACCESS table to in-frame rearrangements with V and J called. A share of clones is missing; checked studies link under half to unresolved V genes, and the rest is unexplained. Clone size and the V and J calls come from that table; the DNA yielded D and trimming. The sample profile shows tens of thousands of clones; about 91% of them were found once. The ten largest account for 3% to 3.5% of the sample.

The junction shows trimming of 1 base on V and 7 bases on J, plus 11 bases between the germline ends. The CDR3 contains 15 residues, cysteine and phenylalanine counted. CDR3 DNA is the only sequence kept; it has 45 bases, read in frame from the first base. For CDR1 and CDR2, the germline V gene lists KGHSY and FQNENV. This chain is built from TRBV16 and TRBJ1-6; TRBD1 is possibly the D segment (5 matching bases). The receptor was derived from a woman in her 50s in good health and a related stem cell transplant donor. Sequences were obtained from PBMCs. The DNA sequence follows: TGTGCCAGCAGCCAATTGAAACAGGCGAATTCACCCCTCCACTTT. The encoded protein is CASSQLKQANSPLHF.